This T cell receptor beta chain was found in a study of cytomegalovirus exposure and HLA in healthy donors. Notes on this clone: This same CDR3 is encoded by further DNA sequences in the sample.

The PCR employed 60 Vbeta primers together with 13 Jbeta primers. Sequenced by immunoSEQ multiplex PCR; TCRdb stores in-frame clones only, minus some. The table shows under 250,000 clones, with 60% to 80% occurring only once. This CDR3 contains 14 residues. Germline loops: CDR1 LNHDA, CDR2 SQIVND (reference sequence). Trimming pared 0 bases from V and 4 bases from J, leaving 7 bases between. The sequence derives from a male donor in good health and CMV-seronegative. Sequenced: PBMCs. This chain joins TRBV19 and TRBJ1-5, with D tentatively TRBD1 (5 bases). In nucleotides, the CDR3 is TGTGCCAGTAGTATAGATCGGGGGAATCAGCCCCAGCATTTT. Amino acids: CASSIDRGNQPQHF.